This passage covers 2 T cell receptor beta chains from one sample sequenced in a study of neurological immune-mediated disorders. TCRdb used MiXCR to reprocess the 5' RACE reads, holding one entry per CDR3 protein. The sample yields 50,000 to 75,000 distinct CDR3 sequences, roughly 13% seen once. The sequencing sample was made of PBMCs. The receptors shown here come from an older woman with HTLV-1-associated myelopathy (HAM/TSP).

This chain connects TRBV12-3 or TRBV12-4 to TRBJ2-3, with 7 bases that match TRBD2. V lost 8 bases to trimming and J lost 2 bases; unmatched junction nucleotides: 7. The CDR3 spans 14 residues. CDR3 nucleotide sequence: TGTGCCAGCCTCAATGCGGGAGTCACAGATACGCAGTATTTT. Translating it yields CASLNAGVTDTQYF.

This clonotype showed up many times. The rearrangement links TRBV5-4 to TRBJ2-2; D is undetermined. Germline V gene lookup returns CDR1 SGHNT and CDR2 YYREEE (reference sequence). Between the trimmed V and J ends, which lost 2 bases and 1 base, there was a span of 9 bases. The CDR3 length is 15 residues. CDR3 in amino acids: CASSFERRNTGELFF. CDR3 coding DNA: TGTGCCAGCAGCTTCGAAAGGAGGAACACCGGGGAGCTGTTTTTT.